One sample yielded the 8 T cell receptor beta chains listed below, sequenced in a study of cytomegalovirus exposure and HLA in healthy donors. Researchers ran the PCR with 60 Vbeta and 13 Jbeta primers. Some clones are missing from TCRdb's copy, which holds only in-frame ones; the method was immunoSEQ multiplex PCR. The table records 140,000 to 150,000 clones, approximately 81% of them present only once. Sequenced input: PBMCs. All receptors derive from a woman aged 40 to 49 in good health and CMV-seropositive.

The chain has TRBV4-2 and TRBJ2-7; D is possibly TRBD2 (6 bases). Germline V gives CDR1 LGHNA, CDR2 YNFKEQ. Trimming pared 0 bases from V and 4 bases from J, leaving 16 bases between. CDR3 length: 16 residues. The CDR3 here is CASSQDQGQGGYEQYF. The CDR3 coding sequence is TGTGCCAGCAGCCAAGACCAAGGGCAGGGAGGTTACGAGCAGTACTTC.

The V call is TRBV7-9, the J call TRBJ2-1; a weak D match, TRBD2 (5 bases). The CDR3 sequence is 14 residues long. V was shortened by 1 base and J by 6 bases, with 10 bases between the two germline ends. Germline V lookup: CDR1 SEHNR, CDR2 FQNEAQ (reference sequence). The CDR3 region is CASSLGERLNEQFF. The CDR3 DNA reads as TGTGCCAGCAGCTTAGGGGAGAGGCTCAATGAGCAGTTCTTC.

The chain links TRBV2 to TRBJ1-2; D gene unclear. With 8 bases removed from V and 4 bases from J, the gap between germline ends came to 8 bases. This CDR3 has 11 amino acids. CDR1 SNHLY and CDR2 FYNNEI come from the germline V gene. This CDR3 is CASLVGYGYTF. The CDR3 DNA reads TGTGCCAGCCTAGTAGGCTATGGCTACACCTTC.

The chain employs TRBV28 and TRBJ1-5; perhaps TRBD1 as D (5 bases). The germline V gene encodes CDR1 MDHEN and CDR2 SYDVKM. CDR3 length: 15 residues. The ends were cut back, 7 bases at V and 6 bases at J, with 19 bases in the middle. CDR3 sequence reads: CASNRGTAGGQPQHF. The CDR3 DNA reads TGTGCCAGCAACCGGGGGACGGCGGGGGGTCAGCCCCAGCATTTT. The complete variable domain, with remaining parts taken from reference TRBV28 and TRBJ1-5, reads DVKVTQSSRYLVKRTGEKVFLECVQDMDHENMFWYRQDPGLGLRLIYFSYDVKMKEKGDIPEGYSVSREKKERFSLILESASTNQTSMYLCASNRGTAGGQPQHFGDGTRLSIL.

In this sample, this clone turned up a few times. The chain is built from TRBV10-2 and TRBJ2-3, with D hard to call. The CDR3 contains 11 residues. CDR1 and CDR2 from the germline V gene are WSHSY and SAAADI. V was shortened by 7 bases and J by 0 bases, with 2 bases between the two germline ends. CDR3 residues: CASTSTDTQYF. Written as DNA, the CDR3 is TGCGCCAGCACAAGCACAGATACGCAGTATTTT.

The chain employs TRBV6-1 and TRBJ1-2; TRBD1 might be the D (5 bases). The germline V and J ends were trimmed by 5 bases and 1 base, with 11 bases remaining between them. Germline CDR1 MNHNS, CDR2 SASEGT. The CDR3 has 14 amino acids. The CDR3 loop reads CASSNDRGNYGYTF. CDR3 bases: TGTGCCAGCAGTAATGACAGAGGTAACTATGGCTACACCTTC.

This clone has more than one count but fewer than ten. This CDR3 is also generated by other DNA sequences in the sample. This chain connects TRBV4-1 to TRBJ1-1; TRBD1 matches 10 bases. J was trimmed by 11 bases and V by 1 base; bases with no gene match: 13. The germline V gene has CDR1 MGHRA and CDR2 YSYEKL. There are 16 residues in the CDR3. The CDR3 nucleotides read TGCGCCAGCAGCCAAGGATTGACAGGGGGCTATCGCGGGGCTTTCTTT. Protein product: CASSQGLTGGYRGAFF.

The chain employs TRBV28 and TRBJ1-1; D is ambiguous. Deletions cut 5 bases from V and 1 base from J, with 14 bases between. CDR1 is MDHEN, CDR2 SYDVKM, per germline. The CDR3 runs to 15 residues. CDR3: CASSPRQIGNTEAFF. DNA of the CDR3: TGTGCCAGCAGTCCCCGACAAATTGGGAACACTGAAGCTTTCTTT.